This T cell receptor (beta chain) derives from a study of cytomegalovirus exposure and HLA in healthy donors. As for the study in general: Around 89 million unique TCRs from HLA-typed donors made up an early data release. Study-level points and caveats: Researchers left out some V segments, among them TRBV6-2 and TRBV6-3, as indistinguishable. Cytomegalovirus association was assigned to about 150 TCR beta chains. Reportedly, cytomegalovirus status was diagnosed with high sensitivity and specificity.

The study ran its PCR with 60 Vbeta and 13 Jbeta primers. Produced via immunoSEQ multiplex PCR; TCRdb's table is partial and in-frame only. The sample has tens of thousands of clones, less than 75% seen once; the top ten hold approximately 7.6%. V was cut by 7 bases and J by 5 bases, with 14 bases left in between. From germline, CDR1 is MNHNS and CDR2 SASEGT. The CDR3 runs to 13 residues. This clone was seen more than once but under ten times. Its antigen is undetermined. The source of this sequence is a man aged 35-49 years in good health and CMV-seropositive. The chain is built from TRBV6-1 and TRBJ2-5; no clear D gene. The specimen sequenced was PBMCs. The CDR3 nucleotides are TGTGCCAGCAAAGAGTTGGTCGGGGAGACCCAGTACTTC. Translation: CASKELVGETQYF.